This TCR beta chain was profiled in a study of CD8 T cells in ankylosing spondylitis. The table lists this clonotype with many counts. The target antigen is unknown. Findings of the study overall: Significant enrichment of disease-linked clones was reported in matched ankylosing spondylitis synovial fluid. Disease-linked clones bore a CD8+ phenotype, appearing relatively rarely in peripheral blood. A motif in TCR beta, a set of eight or nine highly homologous variants, appeared characteristic of ankylosing spondylitis blood.

TCR beta libraries were made by quantitative 5'-RACE with molecular barcodes. In TCRdb, the 5' RACE reads were re-called with MiXCR into one record per CDR3 protein. The data show 100,000 to 150,000 distinct CDR3 sequences, roughly 9% seen once. CDR1 and CDR2 (germline): SNHLY, FYNNEI. The CDR3 runs to 14 residues. J lost 5 bases, V lost 10 bases, and 11 bases had no gene match. Input material: blood, either unsorted or a sorted T cell fraction (not recorded which). The source of this sequence is a male donor with ankylosing spondylitis or in good health (not recorded which). V is TRBV2 and J is TRBJ2-1, with 7 bases aligning to TRBD2. Here the CDR3 DNA reads TGTGCCACCCAAAAGGCCGGACTAGACAATGAGCAGTTCTTC. This translates into CATQKAGLDNEQFF.